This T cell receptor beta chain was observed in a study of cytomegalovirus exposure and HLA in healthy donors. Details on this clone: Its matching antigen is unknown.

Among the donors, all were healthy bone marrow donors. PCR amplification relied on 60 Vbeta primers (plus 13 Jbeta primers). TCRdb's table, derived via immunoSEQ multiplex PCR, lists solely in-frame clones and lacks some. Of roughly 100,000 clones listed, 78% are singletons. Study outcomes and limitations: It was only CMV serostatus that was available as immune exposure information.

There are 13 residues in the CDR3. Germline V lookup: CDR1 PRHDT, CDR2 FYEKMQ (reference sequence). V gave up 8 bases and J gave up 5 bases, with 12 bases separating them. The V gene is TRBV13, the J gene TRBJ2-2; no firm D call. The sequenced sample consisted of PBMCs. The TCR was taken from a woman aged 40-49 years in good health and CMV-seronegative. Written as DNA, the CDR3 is TGTGCCAGCTTTTATCCCGGGACCGGGGAGCTGTTTTTT. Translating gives CASFYPGTGELFF.